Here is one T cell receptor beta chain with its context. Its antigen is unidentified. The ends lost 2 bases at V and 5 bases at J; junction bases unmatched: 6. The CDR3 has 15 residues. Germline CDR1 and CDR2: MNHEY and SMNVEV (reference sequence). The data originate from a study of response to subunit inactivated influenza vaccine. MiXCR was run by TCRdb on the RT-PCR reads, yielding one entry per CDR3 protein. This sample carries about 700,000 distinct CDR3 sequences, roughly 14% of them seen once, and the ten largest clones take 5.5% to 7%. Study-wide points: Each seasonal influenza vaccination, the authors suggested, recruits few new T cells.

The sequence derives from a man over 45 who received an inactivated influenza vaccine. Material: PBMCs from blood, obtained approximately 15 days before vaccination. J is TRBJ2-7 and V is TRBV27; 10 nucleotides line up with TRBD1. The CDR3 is CASSLEGQGSNEQYF. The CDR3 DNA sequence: TGTGCCAGCAGTTTAGAGGGACAGGGGTCCAACGAGCAGTACTTC.